Listed below are T cell receptor beta chains from one sample, sequenced in a study of blood T cell repertoires in COVID-19. Produced via immunoSEQ multiplex PCR; TCRdb's table is partial and in-frame only. The sample consists of about 350,000 clones, around 90% of them appearing once. The sample comprised peripheral blood. These receptor sequences come from a young woman who had recovered from COVID-19. Both conserved end residues are part of each CDR3. Clone size is stated in some rows and not others, as once, few, many or a class when expanded.

TRBV7-2,TRBJ2-5,-,CASSLLAAKETQYF
TRBV4-3,TRBJ2-2,-,CASSQGQGAIRAGELFF
TRBV13,TRBJ1-1,-,CASSLGHRGPDTEAFF
TRBV11-2,TRBJ1-2,-,CASSSPVAGPKLANYGYTF
TRBV28,TRBJ1-3,-,CASSLTPGVGNTIYF
TRBV27,TRBJ2-1,-,CASSHHSSYNEQFF
TRBV7-9,TRBJ2-5,few,CASVSGAENTAQYF
TRBV27,TRBJ2-4,-,CASRQTRDRVAKNIQYF
TRBV30,TRBJ1-2,-,CAWSKTADGYTF
TRBV11-2,TRBJ2-2,-,CASSGRLVARSGELFF
TRBV5-1,TRBJ2-3,once,CASSPGADTQYF
TRBV6-1,TRBJ2-1,few,CASSERRPTDYNEQFF
TRBV6-2/TRBV6-3,TRBJ1-2,-,CASSSLRGNPTYYGYTF
TRBV7-2,TRBJ1-6,-,CASSLEPRSPLHF
TRBV3-1/TRBV3-2,TRBJ2-3,-,CASSSPTSGVTDTQYF
TRBV10-3,TRBJ2-1,-,CAIRPPGTDYNEQFF
TRBV7-2,TRBJ1-2,-,CASSFARVRNYGYTF
TRBV4-3,TRBJ2-3,-,CASSQDTAGAGDTQYF
TRBV11-3,TRBJ1-1,-,CASTPRQGRGTEAFF
TRBV7-8,TRBJ1-4,-,CASSINFAPRGQNRATNEKLFF
TRBV6-5,TRBJ1-2,-,CASSPQANYGYTF
TRBV3-1/TRBV3-2,TRBJ2-3,-,CASSQDVFRTDTQYF
TRBV20-1,TRBJ2-1,-,CSASSYGTGGLNEQFF
TRBV7-2,TRBJ2-1,-,CASSLDTSGRAVYNEQFF
TRBV2,TRBJ2-2,-,CASRSGQGARTGELFF
TRBV19,TRBJ1-2,-,CASSIGTGAAYGYTF
TRBV19,TRBJ1-2,-,CASRGWDILNYGYTF
TRBV27,TRBJ2-1,-,CASSLKARSYNEQFF
TRBV27,TRBJ2-1,-,CASSAAGLEQFF
TRBV6-2/TRBV6-3,TRBJ1-5,-,CASSYHREEFNQPQHF
TRBV11-3,TRBJ1-3,-,CASSVRDYRNTIYF
TRBV29-1,TRBJ1-1,-,CSVESTGRYTEAFF
TRBV4-1,TRBJ1-2,-,CASSQDQQTPYYGYTF
TRBV7-9,TRBJ1-6,few,CASSLGQNNSPLHF
TRBV6-5,TRBJ1-4,-,CASSPSGDSDEKLFF
TRBV6-2/TRBV6-3,TRBJ2-1,-,CASSGTGTSGSSEQFF
TRBV24-1,TRBJ2-1,-,CATSDYRQGGRHEQFF
TRBV7-9,TRBJ2-5,once,CASSSDREEETQYF
TRBV5-6,TRBJ2-3,-,CASSRLAGGADTQYF
TRBV29-1,TRBJ1-5,once,CSVEVQGGLGPQHF
TRBV21-1,TRBJ1-2,-,CASSKRGQIYGYTF
TRBV7-9,TRBJ1-4,-,CASSTTVTATNEKLFF
TRBV5-1,TRBJ2-1,-,CASSRGLAGNEQFF
TRBV18,TRBJ1-3,-,CASSPTDRFSGNTIYF
TRBV7-2,TRBJ2-4,-,CASSKLQGKNIQYF
TRBV18,TRBJ2-3,-,CASSLDRGRASDTQYF
TRBV9,TRBJ2-1,-,CASSVAGTSGRGAYNEQFF